This T cell receptor (beta chain) was recovered during a study of blood T cells in healthy people across ages. Findings and limits, study-wide: Higher naive T cell percentage went strongly together with higher TCR beta diversity. Long-lived donors exceeded aged donors in naive CD4+ cells and diversity.

Every participating donor contributed 7.5 to 10 milliliters of peripheral blood through a draw. Germline CDR1 reads MNHNY; CDR2 reads SVGAGI (reference sequence). This CDR3 has 15 amino acids. Between the trimmed V and J ends, which lost 2 bases and 5 bases, there was a span of 12 bases. It was with a sample-barcoded 5' primer and a J-beta primer mix that a second PCR of roughly 7 to 12 cycles was run. MiXCR was run by TCRdb on the 5' RACE reads, yielding one entry per CDR3 protein. The table includes around 800,000 distinct CDR3 sequences, approximately 67% detected once. About this clonotype: Antigen: not known.

Sequenced sample: blood. The chain links TRBV6-6 to TRBJ1-4; D gene uncertain. The receptor's source is a man aged 25-40 years in good health. The CDR3 loop reads CASSYGSAENEKLFF. CDR3 bases: TGTGCCAGCAGTTACGGGTCAGCGGAGAATGAAAAACTGTTTTTT.